The 21 T cell receptor beta chains in this list originate from one sample, sequenced in a study of blood T cell repertoires in COVID-19. Libraries were prepared by immunoSEQ multiplex PCR; TCRdb keeps only in-frame clonotypes and omits some of them. The sample contains about 250,000 clones, 82% of which appear only once. The sample consisted of peripheral blood. All receptors come from a woman aged 70-85 years with acute or convalescent COVID-19.

This chain joins TRBV11-2 and TRBJ2-7, with 11 bases fitting TRBD2. Germline trimming cut 5 bases from V and 2 bases from J; bases unmatched to any gene: 5. This CDR3 contains 15 residues. Germline lookup yields CDR1 SGHAT and CDR2 FQNNGV. As DNA, the CDR3 is TGTGCCAGCAGCCTTACGACTAGCGGGGCCTACGAGCAGTACTTC. Translating it yields CASSLTTSGAYEQYF.

This clone was seen only a few times. Other DNA sequences in this sample translate to the same CDR3. The chain combines TRBV18 with TRBJ1-2; no clear D. The CDR3 has 13 residues. Between the trimmed V and J ends, which lost 3 bases and 2 bases, there was a span of 7 bases. CDR1 KGHSH and CDR2 LQKENI come from the germline V gene. The CDR3 sequence: CASSPAGNYGYTF. The CDR3 nucleotides read TGTGCCAGCTCACCCGCCGGGAACTATGGCTACACCTTC. Drawing the rest from reference TRBV18 and TRBJ1-2, the complete variable domain is NAGVMQNPRHLVRRRGQEARLRCSPMKGHSHVYWYRQLPEEGLKFMVYLQKENIIDESGMPKERFSAEFPKEGPSILRIQQVVRGDSAAYFCASSPAGNYGYTFGSGTRLTVV.

Only a few counts were recorded for this clone. The chain combines TRBV5-6 with TRBJ2-1; possible D gene TRBD1, 5 bases. CDR1 and CDR2 from the germline V gene are SGHDT and YYEEEE. The germline V and J ends were trimmed by 3 bases and 0 bases, with 13 bases remaining between them. There are 16 residues in the CDR3. CDR3 loop: CASSSDTPSSYNEQFF. The CDR3 region has the DNA TGTGCCAGCAGCTCGGACACTCCGAGCTCCTACAATGAGCAGTTCTTC.

This clone has only one observation. This chain links TRBV6-5 with TRBJ1-1, with TRBD1 as a possible D gene (5 bases). The CDR3 runs to 15 residues. CDR1 and CDR2 from the germline V gene are MNHEY and SVGAGI. V was clipped by 0 bases and J by 1 base, with 9 bases between them. As DNA, the CDR3 is TGTGCCAGCAGTTACTCGGCAGGACAGAACACTGAAGCTTTCTTT. The encoded protein is CASSYSAGQNTEAFF.

The chain recombines TRBV19 with TRBJ2-2, with 7 bases identical to TRBD1. Germline lookup yields CDR1 LNHDA and CDR2 SQIVND (reference sequence). The CDR3 extends over 14 amino acids. J lost 3 bases, V lost 5 bases, and 3 bases had no gene match. DNA for the CDR3: TGTGCCAGTAGTGAGGGACAGCACACCGGGGAGCTGTTTTTT. It is translated as CASSEGQHTGELFF.

The chain joins TRBV7-9 to TRBJ1-2; 7 bases are shared with TRBD1. Looked up from germline, CDR1 is SEHNR and CDR2 is FQNEAQ (reference sequence). This CDR3 contains 15 residues. V trimming: 5 bases; J trimming: 4 bases; junction bases outside the gene matches: 10. The CDR3 DNA is TGTGCCAGCAGCCCCGGCCCCGACAGGGTCTATGGCTACACCTTC. This encodes CASSPGPDRVYGYTF.

This chain connects TRBV3-1 (or the pseudogene TRBV3-2) to TRBJ1-5, with D tentatively TRBD1 (6 bases). This CDR3 comprises 15 residues. Per germline, CDR1 LGHDT and CDR2 YNNKEL (reference sequence). V was pared by 0 bases and J by 7 bases, with 13 bases between. The CDR3 here is CASSQDAGAWQPQHF. The CDR3 DNA sequence: TGTGCCAGCAGCCAAGATGCGGGGGCTTGGCAGCCCCAGCATTTT.

The V and J genes are TRBV19 and TRBJ1-5; TRBD1 matches 10 bases. The V gene end was trimmed by 3 bases and the J gene end by 6 bases; junction bases not matched to a gene: 8. The CDR3 runs 16 residues. Germline CDR1 is LNHDA and CDR2 is SQIVND (reference sequence). The CDR3 is CASSIYDRGQGQPQHF. Here the CDR3 DNA reads TGTGCCAGTAGTATCTATGACAGGGGGCAGGGTCAGCCCCAGCATTTT.

This sequence joins TRBV5-4 and TRBJ2-3; TRBD2 is a possible D gene (5 bases). Between the trimmed V and J ends, which lost 1 base and 4 bases, there was a span of 7 bases. Germline assignment: CDR1 SGHNT and CDR2 YYREEE (reference sequence). The CDR3 is 13 amino acids. CDR3 loop: CASSLIGADTQYF. The CDR3 nucleotides are TGTGCCAGCAGCTTGATCGGGGCAGATACGCAGTATTTT.

This clone showed up just a few times. The chain has TRBV7-2 and TRBJ2-1; TRBD2 matches 13 bases. V shed 5 bases, J shed 10 bases, and the junction held 11 bases outside the gene matches. This CDR3 is built from 16 residues. Germline CDR1 reads SGHTA; CDR2 reads FQGNSA. CDR3 nucleotide sequence: TGTGCCAGCAGCCCGCAAGCCGGACTAGCGGGGGTGGAGCAGTTCTTC. This encodes CASSPQAGLAGVEQFF.

This clone was observed a few times. The V and J genes are TRBV2 and TRBJ2-1; the match to TRBD1 covers 7 bases. Germline lookup yields CDR1 SNHLY and CDR2 FYNNEI. The CDR3 runs 14 residues. The V and J ends lost 5 bases and 7 bases, in that order; junction bases with no gene match: 8. CDR3 DNA: TGTGCCAGCAGTTCCGGGACAGCCGTGAATGAGCAGTTCTTC. Residues: CASSSGTAVNEQFF.

The rearrangement uses TRBV24-1 and TRBJ1-2, with 7 bases that match TRBD1. The germline V gene encodes CDR1 KGHDR and CDR2 SFDVKD. The V gene end was trimmed by 3 bases and the J gene end by 0 bases; junction bases not matched to a gene: 12. The CDR3 length is 18 residues. CDR3 amino acids: CATSDRRQGALPNYGYTF. CDR3 DNA: TGTGCCACCAGTGATCGGAGACAGGGCGCCTTACCTAACTATGGCTACACCTTC.

The rearrangement uses TRBV3-1 (or the pseudogene TRBV3-2) and TRBJ2-1; no reliable D call. Trimming cost V 2 bases and J 7 bases, with 15 bases left between them. Germline values: CDR1 LGHDT, CDR2 YNNKEL (reference sequence). The CDR3 runs to 15 residues. CDR3 in DNA: TGTGCCAGCAGCCAAACTGCTGGAACAGTGAATGAGCAGTTCTTC. Amino acid sequence: CASSQTAGTVNEQFF.

This clone was recorded only once. This sequence joins TRBV5-1 and TRBJ1-6; weak D call: TRBD1 (6 bases). The CDR3 has 15 residues. V was trimmed by 4 bases and J by 6 bases, leaving 14 bases between them. Germline V lookup: CDR1 SGHRS, CDR2 YFSETQ. CDR3 in amino acids: CASSLQGIGNSPLHF. The CDR3 region has the DNA TGCGCCAGCAGCCTACAGGGAATAGGTAATTCACCCCTCCACTTT.

The chain joins TRBV4-3 to TRBJ1-4, with D hard to call. Germline V gene sequence: CDR1 LGHNA, CDR2 YSLEER. The CDR3 is 16 residues long. V lost 0 bases to trimming and J lost 10 bases, with 18 bases between them. The CDR3 DNA reads as TGCGCCAGCAGCCAAGACCATGGGAGGCGCGGAGGAAAACTGTTTTTT. Translating it yields CASSQDHGRRGGKLFF.

V usage is TRBV19 and J usage is TRBJ1-5; D not certain. Germline V CDR1 and CDR2: LNHDA, SQIVND (reference sequence). This CDR3 has 15 residues. The germline V and J ends were trimmed by 4 bases and 4 bases, with 14 bases remaining between them. In nucleotides, the CDR3 is TGTGCCAGTAGTACTTCCAGGTCCCAGAATCAGCCCCAGCATTTT. It translates to CASSTSRSQNQPQHF.

The chain links TRBV28 to TRBJ1-2, with D possibly being TRBD1 (5 bases). Germline CDR1 and CDR2: MDHEN and SYDVKM. V dropped 6 bases and J dropped 4 bases, with 21 bases sitting between them. The CDR3 runs to 16 residues. In DNA, the CDR3 is TGTGCCAGCAGCGCCCGGGGAGGGGCGCAGGGCTATGGCTACACCTTC. The encoded protein is CASSARGGAQGYGYTF.

This sequence joins TRBV18 and TRBJ1-2, with D possibly matching TRBD1 (6 bases). Trimming pared 2 bases from V and 5 bases from J, leaving 15 bases between. This CDR3 is 15 amino acids long. Germline values: CDR1 KGHSH, CDR2 LQKENI. In DNA form, the CDR3 reads TGTGCCAGCTCACCAGTGGCAGGGGAGCGGTATGGCTACACCTTC. The encoded protein is CASSPVAGERYGYTF.

This clone occurred a few times. The junction departs from germline at one end; a sequencing error may be responsible. The chain carries TRBV6-4 and TRBJ2-3; 12 bases are shared with TRBD2. CDR1 MRHNA and CDR2 SNTAGT come from the germline V gene. The CDR3 has 14 residues. CDR3 sequence reads: CASSESSGGGQLDF. DNA of the CDR3: TGTGCCAGCAGTGAGTCTAGCGGGGGGGGTCAATTGGATTTT.

The chain carries TRBV10-1 and TRBJ1-2; D is possibly TRBD1 (5 bases). V lost 3 bases and J lost 7, with 15 bases in between. Germline CDR1 is WNHNN and CDR2 is SYGVQD (reference sequence). The CDR3 loop spans 14 amino acids. The CDR3 spells CASSDKGIGGGYTF. The CDR3 DNA follows: TGCGCCAGCAGTGATAAGGGGATTGGCGGTGGCTACACCTTC.

This clone turned up a few times. V gene TRBV7-9 combines with J gene TRBJ1-2; D may be TRBD1 (5 bases). V dropped 0 bases and J dropped 5 bases, with 10 bases sitting between them. CDR3 length: 14 residues. Looked up from germline, CDR1 is SEHNR and CDR2 is FQNEAQ (reference sequence). CDR3 DNA: TGTGCCAGCAGCTTAGCAGGGACTCCTTATGGCTACACCTTC. This encodes CASSLAGTPYGYTF. Based on the CDR3 plus reference TRBV7-9 and TRBJ1-2, the full variable domain is DTGVSQNPRHKITKRGQNVTFRCDPISEHNRLYWYRQTLGQGPEFLTYFQNEAQLEKSRLLSDRFSAERPKGSFSTLEIQRTEQGDSAMYLCASSLAGTPYGYTFGSGTRLTVV.